These T cell receptor beta chains were read from a single sample in a study of blood T cells in healthy people across ages. A single record per CDR3 protein comes from TCRdb applying MiXCR to the 5' RACE reads. The sample includes about 1.6 million distinct CDR3 sequences, roughly 32% of them seen just once. The sequencing sample was made of blood. The source is a woman aged 25 to 39 in good health. Each CDR3 is given with its conserved first and last residue.

v_gene,j_gene,CDR3aa
TRBV4-2,TRBJ2-4,CASSQRQRGGGQNIQYF
TRBV6-1,TRBJ1-3,CASSEVATRIGNTIYF
TRBV3-1,TRBJ2-6,CAGSPGLAGLGANVLTF
TRBV20-1,TRBJ1-5,CSAPSPVGQPQHF
TRBV20-1,TRBJ1-1,CSAIDPGGVGTEAFF
TRBV6-4,TRBJ2-3,CASSPGTGQADTQYF
TRBV29-1,TRBJ2-1,CSVGYGDGYEQFF
TRBV6-1,TRBJ2-6,CAIQPGDLGANVLTF
TRBV5-1,TRBJ2-1,CASSYLAGGPNEQFF
TRBV7-9,TRBJ2-3,CASSSSGSGTDTQYF
TRBV15,TRBJ1-2,CATSRLPGQGLSGYGYTF
TRBV11-2,TRBJ2-7,CASSLVGGESYEQYF
TRBV12-3/TRBV12-4,TRBJ2-1,CASSLAGGRGRWNEQFF
TRBV30,TRBJ1-4,CAWSVMGFNEKLFF
TRBV6-5,TRBJ2-5,CASTHSGGGETQYF
TRBV14,TRBJ2-1,CASSPPSVTIYGDNEQFF